This T cell receptor beta chain was observed in a study of tumor-infiltrating lymphocytes in glioblastoma multiforme. TCRB libraries came from RNA via three nested multiplex PCR rounds. From the multiplex PCR reads, TCRdb called clonotypes with MiXCR, one entry per CDR3 protein. The sample lists around 33,000 distinct CDR3 sequences; around 60% were seen once. Trimming cost V 5 bases and J 6 bases, with 11 bases left between them. Germline assignment: CDR1 LGHNA and CDR2 YNFKEQ. The CDR3 covers 12 residues. This TCR came from a male donor with glioblastoma. The sample comprised brain tumor tissue. The chain links TRBV4-2 to TRBJ2-7; perhaps D is TRBD1 or TRBD2 (6 bases each). Here the CDR3 reads CASSSGGPEQYF. CDR3 DNA: TGTGCCAGCAGCTCCGGGGGCCCCGAGCAGTACTTC.